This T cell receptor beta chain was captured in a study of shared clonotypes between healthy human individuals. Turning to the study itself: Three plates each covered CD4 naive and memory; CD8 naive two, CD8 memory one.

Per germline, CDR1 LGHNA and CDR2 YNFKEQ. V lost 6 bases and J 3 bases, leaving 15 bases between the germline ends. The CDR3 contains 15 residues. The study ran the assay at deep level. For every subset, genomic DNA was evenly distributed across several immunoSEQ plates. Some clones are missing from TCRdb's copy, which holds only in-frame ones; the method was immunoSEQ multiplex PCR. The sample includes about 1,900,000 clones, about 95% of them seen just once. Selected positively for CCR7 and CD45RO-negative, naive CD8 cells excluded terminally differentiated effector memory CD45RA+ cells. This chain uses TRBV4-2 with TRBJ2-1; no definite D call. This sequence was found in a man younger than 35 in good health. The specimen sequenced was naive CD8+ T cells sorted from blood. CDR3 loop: CASRAGPLDYNEQFF. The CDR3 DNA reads TGTGCCAGCAGGGCCGGACCCTTGGACTACAATGAGCAGTTCTTC.